The T cell receptor beta chain described here comes from a study of blood T cell repertoires in COVID-19. About the research overall: The origin of the acute and convalescent COVID-19 samples was the United States, Italy and Spain. From T cells, B-cell-depleted T cells, or PBMCs came the material, which was cDNA or gDNA.

As processed by the authors: Amplification from reference gene primers served as the basis for estimated nucleated cell counts. Data came from immunoSEQ multiplex PCR; TCRdb stores just in-frame clones and leaves some out. That table supplies the V and J calls and clone size; D and trimming were determined from the DNA. The sample yields 110,000 to 150,000 clones, about nine tenths seen once. The sequence was collected from a man in his fifties with active or convalescent COVID-19. The specimen sequenced was peripheral blood.

CDR3 in amino acids: CASSELGQINEKLFF. The CDR3 DNA follows: TGTGCCAGCAGTGAATTGGGGCAGATTAATGAAAAACTGTTTTTT. This chain uses TRBV2 with TRBJ1-4; D might be TRBD1 (5 bases). Germline CDR1 and CDR2: SNHLY and FYNNEI. V was cut by 2 bases and J by 4 bases, with 11 bases left in between. The CDR3 covers 15 residues.